This T cell receptor (beta chain) appears in the sequencing data of a study of blood T cell repertoires in COVID-19. At the level of the study: Samples came from the United States, Italy and Spain, spanning acute and convalescent COVID-19. T cells, B-cell-depleted T cells, or PBMCs provided the cDNA or gDNA that served as material.

This clone was detected only once. Participant-reported clinical history was the basis for cohort assignment. Exposed enrollees encountered a COVID-19 case at some point within 2 weeks before study entry. Libraries were prepared by immunoSEQ multiplex PCR; TCRdb keeps only in-frame clonotypes and omits some of them. The sample shows 250,000 or so clones, 88% of them seen only once. This receptor was obtained from a middle-aged woman who had been exposed to COVID-19. Sequencing was done on a sample of PBMCs or T cells enriched from blood (not recorded which).

Here the CDR3 reads CASSPASLRETEAFF. CDR3 DNA: TGTGCCAGCAGCCCCGCATCCTTGAGGGAGACTGAAGCTTTCTTT. V gene TRBV5-6 combines with J gene TRBJ1-1; D call uncertain. CDR3 length: 15 residues. Trimming pared 4 bases from V and 5 bases from J, leaving 18 bases between. Germline V gene lookup returns CDR1 SGHDT and CDR2 YYEEEE.